This TCR beta chain derives from a study of T cell responses to AZD1222 COVID-19 vaccine. Study-wide context: Some second doses came at about 4 weeks and others at about 12 weeks; these were pooled. Notes on the study in general: Reportedly, nearly half of unique spike TCRs recognized epitopes outside B.1.351/B.1.1.7 mutations. The study found vaccine-associated CD4 TCRs spanning spike, dominant at 160-218 and 743-854. It was only after the peak T cell response that any repertoires were sampled.

V was cut by 0 bases and J by 2 bases, with 13 bases left in between. The CDR3 extends over 16 amino acids. Germline CDR1 and CDR2: MGHRA and YSYEKL. Repertoires were generated with immunoSEQ multiplex PCR, while TCRdb's copy carries only in-frame clones and drops some. The data hold about 120,000 clones, with roughly 87% observed a single time. As concerns this clone: What it recognizes is unknown.

Sequenced here: peripheral blood, sampled on day 0 of AZD1222 vaccination. This sequence joins TRBV4-1 and TRBJ2-5; D is unclear. The TCR sequence derives from an adult in good health. The DNA for the CDR3 is TGCGCCAGCAGCCAAGATCTGGGTATGGGGCAAGAGACCCAGTACTTC. Encoded protein: CASSQDLGMGQETQYF.